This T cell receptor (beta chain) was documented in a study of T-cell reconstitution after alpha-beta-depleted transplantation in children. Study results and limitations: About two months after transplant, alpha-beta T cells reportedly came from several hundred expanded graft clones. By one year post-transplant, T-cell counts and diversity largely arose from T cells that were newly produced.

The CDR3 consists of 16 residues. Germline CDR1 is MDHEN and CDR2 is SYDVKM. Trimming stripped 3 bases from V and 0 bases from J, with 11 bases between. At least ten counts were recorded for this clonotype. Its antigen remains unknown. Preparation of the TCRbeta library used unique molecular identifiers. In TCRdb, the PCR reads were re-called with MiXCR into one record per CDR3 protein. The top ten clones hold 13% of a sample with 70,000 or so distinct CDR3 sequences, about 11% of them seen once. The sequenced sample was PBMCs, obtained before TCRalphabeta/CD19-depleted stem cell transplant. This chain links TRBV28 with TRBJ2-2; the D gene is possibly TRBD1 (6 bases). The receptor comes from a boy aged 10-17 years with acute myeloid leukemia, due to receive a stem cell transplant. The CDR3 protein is CASSLFGQPNTGELFF. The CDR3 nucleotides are TGTGCCAGCAGTTTGTTCGGACAGCCGAACACCGGGGAGCTGTTTTTT.